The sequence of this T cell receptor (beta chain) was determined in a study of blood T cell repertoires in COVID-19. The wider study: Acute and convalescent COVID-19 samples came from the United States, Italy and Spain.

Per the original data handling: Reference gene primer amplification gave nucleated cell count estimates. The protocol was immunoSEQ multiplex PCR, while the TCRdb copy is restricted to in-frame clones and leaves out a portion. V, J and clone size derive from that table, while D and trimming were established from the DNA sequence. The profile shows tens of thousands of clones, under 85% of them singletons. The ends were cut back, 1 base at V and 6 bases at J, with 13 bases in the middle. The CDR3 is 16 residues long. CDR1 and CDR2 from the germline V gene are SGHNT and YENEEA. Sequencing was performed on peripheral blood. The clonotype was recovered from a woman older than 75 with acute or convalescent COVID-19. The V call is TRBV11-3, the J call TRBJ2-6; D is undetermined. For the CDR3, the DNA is TGTGCCAGCAGCTTAGGGGCCGGTTCGGTGGCCAACGTCCTGACTTTC. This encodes CASSLGAGSVANVLTF.